The clone carrying this T cell receptor beta chain appeared many times. The data derive from a study of breast tumors, draining lymph nodes, adjacent tissues. Per the germline V gene, CDR1 is MNHNY and CDR2 is SVGAGI (reference sequence). Trimming removed 2 bases from V and 0 bases from J, with 12 bases in between. The CDR3 is made up of 16 amino acids. The lymph nodes were axillary draining lymph nodes from breast cancer patients. MiXCR, applied by TCRdb to the multiplex PCR reads, yields one record per CDR3 protein. The sample carries over 250,000 distinct CDR3 sequences, 30% recorded once. The source material was axillary lymph node tissue. This clonotype was obtained from a female donor with breast cancer. Some clones in this sample may be carry-over from other donors' samples. V usage is TRBV6-6 and J usage is TRBJ2-3; tentatively, D is TRBD1 (6 bases). The CDR3 loop reads CASSYPGTTSTDTQYF. The CDR3 DNA follows: TGTGCCAGCAGTTACCCCGGGACAACTAGCACAGATACGCAGTATTTT.